Following are 5 T cell receptor beta chains from one sample sequenced in a study of blood T cell repertoires in COVID-19 (dated by TCRdb to about 2020). Receptor amplification or capture employed the immunoSEQ multiplex PCR assay. What TCRdb holds here is the immuneACCESS table cut down to in-frame rearrangements. Part of the clones is not present; checked against another copy, under half of the missing clones reflect an unresolved V gene, and the others are unexplained. The sample has a few hundred thousand clones on record, 88% of them singletons. The ten top clones hold 2.5% of the sample. Sequencing was done on a sample of PBMCs or T cells enriched from blood (not recorded which). The receptors shown here come from a woman between 40 and 55 years old with acute COVID-19.

The chain recombines TRBV19 with TRBJ1-5; the match to TRBD1 covers 7 bases. The CDR3 consists of 15 residues. Germline-derived CDR1 and CDR2 are LNHDA and SQIVND (reference sequence). V trimming: 0 bases; J trimming: 1 base; junction bases outside the gene matches: 0. CDR3 bases: TGTGCCAGTAGTATAGAACAGGGGAGCAATCAGCCCCAGCATTTT. Protein: CASSIEQGSNQPQHF.

The chain is built from TRBV6-2 or TRBV6-3 and TRBJ2-1, with 7 bases lining up with TRBD1. Germline V gives CDR1 MNHEY, CDR2 SVGEGT. The CDR3 has 16 residues. Trimming at V came to 5 bases and at J to 0 bases, leaving 7 bases not matched to a gene. As DNA, the CDR3 is TGTGCCAGCAGTCACAGGGGATCGAGCTCCTACAATGAGCAGTTCTTC. Its protein is CASSHRGSSSYNEQFF.

This clone appeared a few times. The chain has TRBV10-3 and TRBJ2-7, with 10 nucleotides matching TRBD2. The CDR3 sequence is 13 residues long. CDR1 is ENHRY and CDR2 is SYGVKD in the germline V gene. V dropped 8 bases and J dropped 3; count of bases not matched to a gene: 4. The CDR3 protein is CAISRLAGYEQYV. For the CDR3, the DNA is TGTGCCATCTCCAGACTAGCGGGCTACGAGCAGTACGTC.

The J gene is TRBJ2-5, the V gene TRBV18; the D gene is possibly TRBD2 (5 bases). CDR1 and CDR2 (germline): KGHSH, LQKENI. This CDR3 is 14 amino acids long. Trimming stripped 6 bases from V and 2 bases from J, with 13 bases between. The CDR3 spells CASSSRGIQETQYF. DNA for the CDR3: TGTGCCAGCTCCTCAAGAGGGATACAAGAGACCCAGTACTTC. The full variable domain, rest sourced from reference TRBV18 and TRBJ2-5, is NAGVMQNPRHLVRRRGQEARLRCSPMKGHSHVYWYRQLPEEGLKFMVYLQKENIIDESGMPKERFSAEFPKEGPSILRIQQVVRGDSAAYFCASSSRGIQETQYFGPGTRLLVL.

V is TRBV29-1 and J is TRBJ2-2; TRBD1 agrees at 10 bases. The germline V gene has CDR1 SQVTM and CDR2 ANQGSEA. V lost 6 bases to trimming and J lost 2 bases; unmatched junction nucleotides: 12. This CDR3 region has 17 residues. The CDR3 loop reads CSVGGPGQGINTGELFF. The CDR3, as DNA: TGCAGCGTGGGGGGACCGGGACAGGGGATAAACACCGGGGAGCTGTTTTTT.